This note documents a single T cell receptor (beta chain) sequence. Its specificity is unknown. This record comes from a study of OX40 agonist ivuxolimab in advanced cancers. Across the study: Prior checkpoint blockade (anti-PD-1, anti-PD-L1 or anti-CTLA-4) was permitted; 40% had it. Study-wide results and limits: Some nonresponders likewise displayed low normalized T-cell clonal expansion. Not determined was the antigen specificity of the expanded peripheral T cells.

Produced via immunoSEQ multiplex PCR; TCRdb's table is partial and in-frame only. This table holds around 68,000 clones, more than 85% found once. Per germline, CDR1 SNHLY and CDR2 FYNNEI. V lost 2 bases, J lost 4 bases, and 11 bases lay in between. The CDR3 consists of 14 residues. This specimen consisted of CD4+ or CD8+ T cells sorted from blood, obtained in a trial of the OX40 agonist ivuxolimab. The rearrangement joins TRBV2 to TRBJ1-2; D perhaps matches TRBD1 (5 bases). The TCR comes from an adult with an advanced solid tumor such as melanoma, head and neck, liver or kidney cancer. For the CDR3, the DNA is TGTGCCAGCAGTGAATGGGGCCGACCCTATGGCTACACCTTC. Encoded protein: CASSEWGRPYGYTF. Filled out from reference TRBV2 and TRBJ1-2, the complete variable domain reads EPEVTQTPSHQVTQMGQEVILRCVPISNHLYFYWYRQILGQKVEFLVSFYNNEISEKSEIFDDQFSVERPDGSNFTLKIRSTKLEDSAMYFCASSEWGRPYGYTFGSGTRLTVV.